Listed here are 2 T cell receptor beta chains from one sample, sequenced in a study of beta chain features in type 1 diabetes. These receptors' antigens are unknown. Expressed TCRB transcripts were sequenced because the isolated RNA had all been reverse transcribed beforehand. Clones were read by immunoSEQ multiplex PCR, and TCRdb kept only the in-frame ones, dropping some. The sample comprises some 330,000 clones, roughly 12% of which are singletons, and 0.0095% to 0.012% rests with the top ten. The study, taken as a whole, reports: Among patients with Type 1 diabetes, TCRB CDR3s were moderately but significantly shorter in every one of the four CD4+ subsets.

The sample consisted of naive CD4+ T cells from blood. All receptors come from a woman aged 18 to 35 with type 1 diabetes.

The chain links TRBV28 to TRBJ2-4, with 7 positions matching TRBD1. The germline gives CDR1 MDHEN, CDR2 SYDVKM. J was trimmed by 6 bases and V by 6 bases; bases with no gene match: 11. This CDR3 comprises 15 residues. The CDR3 nucleotides are TGTGCCAGCAGACCCGGGACAGTGGCAACAAACATTCAGTACTTC. Its translation: CASRPGTVATNIQYF.

The rearrangement joins TRBV28 to TRBJ2-3; TRBD2 aligns across 7 bases. The CDR3 is made up of 14 amino acids. CDR1 and CDR2 from the germline V gene are MDHEN and SYDVKM. V trimming: 6 bases; J trimming: 0 bases; junction bases outside the gene matches: 3. CDR3 amino acids: CASSTGGSTDTQYF. CDR3 sequence (DNA): TGTGCCAGCAGCACCGGGGGGAGCACAGATACGCAGTATTTT.